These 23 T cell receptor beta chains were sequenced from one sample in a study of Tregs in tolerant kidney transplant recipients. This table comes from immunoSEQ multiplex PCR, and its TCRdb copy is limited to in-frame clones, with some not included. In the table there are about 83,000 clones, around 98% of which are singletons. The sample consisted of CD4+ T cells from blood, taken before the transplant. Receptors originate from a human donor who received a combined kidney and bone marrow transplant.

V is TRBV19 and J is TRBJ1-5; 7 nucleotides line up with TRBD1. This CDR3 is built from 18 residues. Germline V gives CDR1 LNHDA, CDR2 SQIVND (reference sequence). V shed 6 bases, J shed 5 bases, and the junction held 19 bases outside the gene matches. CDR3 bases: TGTGCCAGTAGCAACACTCCCCCAAGGGGGCGAGGGGATCAGCCCCAGCATTTT. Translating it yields CASSNTPPRGRGDQPQHF.

Written as DNA, the CDR3 is TGTGCCACCAGCAAGTACCGGGACAGGGTCGATCAGCCCCAGCATTTT. Its translation is CATSKYRDRVDQPQHF. The chain carries TRBV15 and TRBJ1-5; 9 nucleotides line up with TRBD1. Germline V gene sequence: CDR1 LNHNV, CDR2 YYDKDF (reference sequence). V lost 4 bases and J lost 5; bases outside the gene matches: 9. The length of the CDR3 is 16 residues.

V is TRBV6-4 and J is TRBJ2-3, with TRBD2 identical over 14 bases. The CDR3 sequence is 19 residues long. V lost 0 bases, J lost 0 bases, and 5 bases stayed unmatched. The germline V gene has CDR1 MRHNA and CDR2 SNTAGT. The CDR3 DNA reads TGTGCCAGCAGTGACTCCGGGACTAGCGGGAGAGCGAGCACAGATACGCAGTATTTT. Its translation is CASSDSGTSGRASTDTQYF.

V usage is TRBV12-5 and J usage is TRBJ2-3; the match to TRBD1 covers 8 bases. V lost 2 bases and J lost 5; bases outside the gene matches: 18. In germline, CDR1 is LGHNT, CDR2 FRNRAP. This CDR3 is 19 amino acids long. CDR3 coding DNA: TGTGCTAGTGGTTTGAAAACACCCGGGACAGGAGGCCTTGGAGATACGCAGTATTTT. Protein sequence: CASGLKTPGTGGLGDTQYF.

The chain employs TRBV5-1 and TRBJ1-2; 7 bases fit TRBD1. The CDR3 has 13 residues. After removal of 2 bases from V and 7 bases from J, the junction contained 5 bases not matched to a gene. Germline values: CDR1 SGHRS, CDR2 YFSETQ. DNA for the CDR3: TGCGCCAGCAGCTTAGGACAGGATCTTGGCTACACCTTC. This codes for CASSLGQDLGYTF.

CDR3 nucleotides: TGCGCCAGCAGCCAAGAAGGGCGGGGCGCGCGAACCGGGGAGCTGTTTTTT. Protein product: CASSQEGRGARTGELFF. This rearrangement joins TRBV4-1 to TRBJ2-2; a weak D match, TRBD2 (6 bases). CDR3 length equals 17 residues. V lost 0 bases and J lost 5, with 16 bases in between. Germline CDR1 and CDR2: MGHRA and YSYEKL.

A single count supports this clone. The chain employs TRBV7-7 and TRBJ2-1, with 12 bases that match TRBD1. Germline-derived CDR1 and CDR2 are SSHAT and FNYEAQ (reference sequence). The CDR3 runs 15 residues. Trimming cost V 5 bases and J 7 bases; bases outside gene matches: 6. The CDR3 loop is CASSEGTGGWNEQFF. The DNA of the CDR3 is TGTGCCAGCAGCGAAGGGACAGGGGGCTGGAATGAGCAGTTCTTC.

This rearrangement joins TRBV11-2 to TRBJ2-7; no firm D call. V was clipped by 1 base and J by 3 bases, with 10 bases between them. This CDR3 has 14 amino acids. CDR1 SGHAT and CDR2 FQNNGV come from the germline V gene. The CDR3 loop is CASSLAGRFYEQYF. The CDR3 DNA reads TGTGCCAGCAGCTTAGCAGGCAGGTTCTACGAGCAGTACTTC.

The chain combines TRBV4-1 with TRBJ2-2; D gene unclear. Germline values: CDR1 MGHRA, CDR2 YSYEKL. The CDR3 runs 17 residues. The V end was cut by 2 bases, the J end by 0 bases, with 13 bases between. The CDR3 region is CASSQFLGAANTGELFF. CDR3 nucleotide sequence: TGCGCCAGCAGCCAATTCCTTGGAGCAGCGAACACCGGGGAGCTGTTTTTT.

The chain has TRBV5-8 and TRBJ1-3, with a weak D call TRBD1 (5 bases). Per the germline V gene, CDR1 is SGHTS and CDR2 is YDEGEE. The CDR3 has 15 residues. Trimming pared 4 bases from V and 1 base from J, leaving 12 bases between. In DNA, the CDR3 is TGTGCCAGCAGCCTTACCCAGGGATCTGGAAACACCATATATTTT. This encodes CASSLTQGSGNTIYF.

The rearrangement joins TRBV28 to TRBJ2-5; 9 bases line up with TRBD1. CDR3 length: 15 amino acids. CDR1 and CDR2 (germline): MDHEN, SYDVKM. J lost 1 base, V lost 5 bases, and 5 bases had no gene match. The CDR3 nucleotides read TGTGCCAGCAGTACGCCGGACAGGGGCCAAGAGACCCAGTACTTC. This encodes CASSTPDRGQETQYF.

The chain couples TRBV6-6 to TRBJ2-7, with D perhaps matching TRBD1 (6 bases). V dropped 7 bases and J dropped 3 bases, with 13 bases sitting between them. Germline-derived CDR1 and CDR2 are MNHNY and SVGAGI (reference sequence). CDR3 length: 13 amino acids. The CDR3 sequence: CASTKDRGYEQYF. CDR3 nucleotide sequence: TGTGCCAGCACTAAGGACAGAGGCTACGAGCAGTACTTC.

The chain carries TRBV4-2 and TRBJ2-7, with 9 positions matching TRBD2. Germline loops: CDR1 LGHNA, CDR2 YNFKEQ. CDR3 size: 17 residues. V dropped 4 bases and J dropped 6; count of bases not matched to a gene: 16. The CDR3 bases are TGTGCCAGCAGCCCCTTAAGTTCGGTAGCGGGAGTAGGCGAGCAGTACTTC. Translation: CASSPLSSVAGVGEQYF.

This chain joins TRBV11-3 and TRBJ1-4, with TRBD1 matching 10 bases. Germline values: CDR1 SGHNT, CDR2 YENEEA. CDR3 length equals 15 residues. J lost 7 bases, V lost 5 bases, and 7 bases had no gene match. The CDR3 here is CASSSTGTGAEKLFF. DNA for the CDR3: TGTGCCAGCAGCAGTACCGGGACAGGGGCTGAAAAACTGTTTTTT.

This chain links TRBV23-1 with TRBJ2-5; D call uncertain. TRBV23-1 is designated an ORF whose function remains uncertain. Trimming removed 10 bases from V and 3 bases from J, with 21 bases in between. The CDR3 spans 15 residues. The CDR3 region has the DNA TGCGCCACATCGATATCCTTTGCGCCCGAAGAGACCCAGTACTTC. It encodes CATSISFAPEETQYF.

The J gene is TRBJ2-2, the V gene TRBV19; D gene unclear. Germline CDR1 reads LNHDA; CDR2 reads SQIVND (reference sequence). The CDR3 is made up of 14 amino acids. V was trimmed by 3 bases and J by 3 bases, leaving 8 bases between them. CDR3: CASSIFADTGELFF. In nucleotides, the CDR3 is TGTGCCAGTAGTATTTTCGCGGACACCGGGGAGCTGTTTTTT. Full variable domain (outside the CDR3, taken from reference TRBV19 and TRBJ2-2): DGGITQSPKYLFRKEGQNVTLSCEQNLNHDAMYWYRQDPGQGLRLIYYSQIVNDFQKGDIAEGYSVSREKKESFPLTVTSAQKNPTAFYLCASSIFADTGELFFGEGSRLTVL.

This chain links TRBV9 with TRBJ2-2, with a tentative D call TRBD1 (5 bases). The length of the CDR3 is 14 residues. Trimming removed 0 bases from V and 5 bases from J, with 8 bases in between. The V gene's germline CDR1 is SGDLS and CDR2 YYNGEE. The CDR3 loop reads CASSVARATGELFF. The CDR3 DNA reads TGTGCCAGCAGCGTAGCCAGGGCGACCGGGGAGCTGTTTTTT.

The CDR3: CSVDESASGTYEQYF. In DNA form, the CDR3 reads TGCAGCGTTGACGAAAGCGCTAGCGGGACCTACGAGCAGTACTTC. The rearrangement links TRBV29-1 to TRBJ2-7; 9 nucleotides line up with TRBD2. With V trimmed by 3 bases and J by 2 bases, 8 bases remained unmatched. Germline-derived CDR1 and CDR2 are SQVTM and ANQGSEA. The CDR3 is made up of 15 amino acids.

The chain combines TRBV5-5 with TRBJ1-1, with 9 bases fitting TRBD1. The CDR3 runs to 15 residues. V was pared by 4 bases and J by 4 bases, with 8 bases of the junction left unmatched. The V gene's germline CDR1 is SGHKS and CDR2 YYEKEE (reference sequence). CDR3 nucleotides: TGTGCCAGCAGCGTCTCCGGGACAGGGTCCACTGAAGCTTTCTTT. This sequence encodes CASSVSGTGSTEAFF.

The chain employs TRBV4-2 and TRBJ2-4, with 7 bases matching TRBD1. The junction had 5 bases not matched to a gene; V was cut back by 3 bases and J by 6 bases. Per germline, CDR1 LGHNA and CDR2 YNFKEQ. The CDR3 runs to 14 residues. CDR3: CASSHLTGVNIQYF. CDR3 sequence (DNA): TGTGCCAGCAGCCACCTCACAGGGGTAAACATTCAGTACTTC.

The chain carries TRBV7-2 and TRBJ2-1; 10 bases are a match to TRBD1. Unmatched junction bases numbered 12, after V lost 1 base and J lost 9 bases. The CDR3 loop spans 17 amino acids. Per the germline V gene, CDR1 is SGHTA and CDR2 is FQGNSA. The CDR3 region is CASSLGAGDRGVGEQFF. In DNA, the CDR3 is TGTGCCAGCAGCTTAGGGGCGGGGGACAGGGGCGTGGGTGAGCAGTTCTTC.

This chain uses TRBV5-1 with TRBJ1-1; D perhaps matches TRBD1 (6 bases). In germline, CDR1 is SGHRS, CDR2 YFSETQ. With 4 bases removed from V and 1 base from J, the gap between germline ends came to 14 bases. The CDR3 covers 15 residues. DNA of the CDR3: TGCGCCAGCAGCGTTCAGGGGCCCGGGAACACTGAAGCTTTCTTT. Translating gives CASSVQGPGNTEAFF. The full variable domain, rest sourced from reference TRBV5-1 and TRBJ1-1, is KAGVTQTPRYLIKTRGQQVTLSCSPISGHRSVSWYQQTPGQGLQFLFEYFSETQRNKGNFPGRFSGRQFSNSRSEMNVSTLELGDSALYLCASSVQGPGNTEAFFGQGTRLTVV.

The CDR3 sequence is CASSLGQGFTEAFF. In DNA, the CDR3 is TGTGCCAGCAGCTTAGGACAGGGGTTCACTGAAGCTTTCTTT. The chain couples TRBV7-6 to TRBJ1-1, with TRBD1 matching over 8 bases. CDR3 length equals 14 residues. Germline CDR1 and CDR2: SGHVS and FNYEAQ. Trimming at V came to 1 base and at J to 4 bases, leaving 2 bases not matched to a gene.